This T cell receptor beta chain comes out of a study of beta chain features in type 1 diabetes. Trimming took off 1 base at V and 0 bases at J, with 9 bases between the two ends. This CDR3 spans 15 amino acids. CDR1 is SEHNR, CDR2 FQNEAQ, per germline (reference sequence). Populations obtained by sorting all exceeded 98% purity. General study results and limits: Type 1 diabetes patients had TCRB CDR3s that were shorter (moderately but significantly so) in all four CD4+ subsets.

Every bit of the isolated RNA underwent reverse transcription, so sequencing read expressed TCRB transcripts. Libraries were prepared by immunoSEQ multiplex PCR; TCRdb keeps only in-frame clonotypes and omits some of them. The table records about 140,000 clones, more than 10% of them present only once. This clone was detected only a few times. The antigen remains unidentified. Different DNA sequences within this sample yield the same CDR3. This receptor was taken from a young man with type 1 diabetes. Sequencing was performed on central memory CD4+ T cells from blood. The V gene is TRBV7-9, the J gene TRBJ1-2, with D unclear. CDR3 region: CASSLGQGTNYGYTF. In DNA, the CDR3 is TGTGCCAGCAGCTTAGGCCAAGGGACTAACTATGGCTACACCTTC.